The 14 T cell receptor beta chains presented below share a single source sample, sequenced in a study of CD8+ T cells in alopecia areata. Extraction and reverse transcription of RNA yielded cDNA as the sequencing template. TCRdb keeps only in-frame clones here, not all; method: immunoSEQ multiplex PCR. The sample contains some 130,000 clones, almost 50% of which appear only once. The specimen was CD8+ T cells sorted from blood, collected at week 0. All receptors come from a human donor with alopecia areata.

This clone has just a few counts. This sequence joins TRBV30 and TRBJ2-2, with 7 nucleotides matching TRBD1. This CDR3 has 15 amino acids. From germline, CDR1 is GTSNPN and CDR2 SVGIG (reference sequence). The V segment lost 1 base and the J segment 8 bases; nucleotides outside the gene matches: 10. CDR3 bases: TGTGCCTGGAGTGGGACAGGTCATCCCGAAGGGGAGCTGTTTTTT. Translation gives CAWSGTGHPEGELFF.

This chain connects TRBV5-6 to TRBJ1-1; 7 bases fit TRBD1. CDR1 is SGHDT, CDR2 YYEEEE, per germline. V lost 4 bases, J lost 4 bases, and 16 bases stayed unmatched. The CDR3 consists of 17 residues. CDR3: CASSPGTAEWGLTEAFF. For the CDR3, the DNA is TGTGCCAGCAGCCCAGGGACAGCAGAATGGGGGCTCACTGAAGCTTTCTTT.

The chain employs TRBV27 and TRBJ2-7, with D tentatively TRBD2 (6 bases). CDR3 size: 13 residues. V lost 5 bases, J lost 3 bases, and 11 bases lay in between. Germline V lookup: CDR1 MNHEY, CDR2 SMNVEV (reference sequence). The CDR3 reads CASSLLGGYEQYF. The DNA of the CDR3 is TGTGCCAGCAGTCTCCTCGGGGGCTACGAGCAGTACTTC.

This sequence joins TRBV19 and TRBJ2-1; 7 bases are shared with TRBD1. The CDR3 length is 17 residues. The germline gives CDR1 LNHDA, CDR2 SQIVND (reference sequence). The J segment lost 3 bases and the V segment lost 0 bases, leaving 8 bases of the junction unmatched. Here the CDR3 reads CASSIDLEQGNYNEQFF. The CDR3 nucleotides are TGTGCCAGTAGTATAGATCTGGAACAGGGGAACTACAATGAGCAGTTCTTC.

The CDR3 bases are TGTGCCAGCTCACTGGGCTGGACTACCAGCACAGATACGCAGTATTTT. It codes for CASSLGWTTSTDTQYF. V and J are TRBV18 and TRBJ2-3, with D possibly matching TRBD2 (6 bases). The CDR3 extends over 16 amino acids. V was trimmed by 4 bases and J by 0 bases, leaving 14 bases between them. Looked up from germline, CDR1 is KGHSH and CDR2 is LQKENI.

The chain links TRBV9 to TRBJ2-5, with D possibly being TRBD2 (6 bases). Trimming took off 2 bases at V and 2 bases at J, with 13 bases between the two ends. This CDR3 is 15 amino acids long. From germline, CDR1 is SGDLS and CDR2 YYNGEE. Written as DNA, the CDR3 is TGTGCCAGCAGCGTCGCTAGCGCGATACAAGAGACCCAGTACTTC. Translating it yields CASSVASAIQETQYF.

This clone was observed a few times. This sequence joins TRBV5-4 and TRBJ1-5; TRBD1 is a possible D gene (5 bases). Deletions cut 1 base from V and 4 bases from J, with 12 bases between. Germline CDR1 and CDR2: SGHNT and YYREEE (reference sequence). CDR3 length: 15 amino acids. The CDR3 nucleotides are TGTGCCAGCAGCTTGAACGGGGGTTGGAATCAGCCCCAGCATTTT. Its protein product is CASSLNGGWNQPQHF. The full variable domain, rest sourced from reference TRBV5-4 and TRBJ1-5, is ETGVTQSPTHLIKTRGQQVTLRCSSQSGHNTVSWYQQALGQGPQFIFQYYREEENGRGNFPPRFSGLQFPNYSSELNVNALELDDSALYLCASSLNGGWNQPQHFGDGTRLSIL.

A few counts support this clone. The chain links TRBV9 to TRBJ1-1; no clear D gene. Germline V lookup: CDR1 SGDLS, CDR2 YYNGEE. This CDR3 region has 14 residues. The ends were cut back, 4 bases at V and 2 bases at J, with 12 bases in the middle. The DNA of the CDR3 is TGTGCCAGCAGCTTATCAGAAATTAACACTGAAGCTTTCTTT. It encodes CASSLSEINTEAFF.

The genes are TRBV7-9 and TRBJ2-7, with a weak D call TRBD1 (6 bases). Germline CDR1 reads SEHNR; CDR2 reads FQNEAQ (reference sequence). The V and J ends lost 1 base and 5 bases respectively, with 12 bases between them. This CDR3 region has 14 residues. The CDR3 spells CASSLGRGGDEQYF. DNA of the CDR3: TGTGCCAGCAGCTTAGGCAGGGGTGGGGACGAGCAGTACTTC. Full variable domain (remainder filled in from reference TRBV7-9 and TRBJ2-7): DTGVSQNPRHKITKRGQNVTFRCDPISEHNRLYWYRQTLGQGPEFLTYFQNEAQLEKSRLLSDRFSAERPKGSFSTLEIQRTEQGDSAMYLCASSLGRGGDEQYFGPGTRLTVT.

V and J are TRBV13 and TRBJ2-1, with 9 bases identical to TRBD1. Germline V gives CDR1 PRHDT, CDR2 FYEKMQ (reference sequence). V shed 0 bases and J 4 bases; nucleotides not matched to a gene: 7. The CDR3 is 17 amino acids. Here the CDR3 DNA reads TGTGCCAGCAGCTTAGGCCTCCCTGGACAGGGGTACAATGAGCAGTTCTTC. This translates into CASSLGLPGQGYNEQFF. Full variable domain (outside the CDR3, taken from reference TRBV13 and TRBJ2-1): AAGVIQSPRHLIKEKRETATLKCYPIPRHDTVYWYQQGPGQDPQFLISFYEKMQSDKGSIPDRFSAQQFSDYHSELNMSSLELGDSALYFCASSLGLPGQGYNEQFFGPGTRLTVL.

The CDR3 region has the DNA TGTGCCAGCACCGTAGCGGGCGCCCGCACAGATACGCAGTATTTT. Its protein is CASTVAGARTDTQYF. The V gene is TRBV27, the J gene TRBJ2-3; TRBD2 agrees at 7 bases. Germline CDR1 MNHEY, CDR2 SMNVEV (reference sequence). The trim removed 7 bases at V and 1 base at J, leaving 8 bases unmatched. The length of the CDR3 is 15 residues.

This clone showed up just a few times. The rearrangement uses TRBV5-6 and TRBJ1-5; D is perhaps TRBD1 (5 bases). Deletions cut 4 bases from V and 0 bases from J, with 11 bases between. This CDR3 contains 15 residues. Germline CDR1 is SGHDT and CDR2 is YYEEEE. CDR3 sequence reads: CASSLGLGSNQPQHF. The CDR3 bases are TGTGCCAGCAGCCTGGGACTCGGTAGCAATCAGCCCCAGCATTTT.

This clone was detected a few times. The J gene is TRBJ2-2, the V gene TRBV4-2; the match to TRBD2 covers 15 bases. The CDR3 totals 16 residues. Trimming took 4 bases from V and 8 from J; bases not matched to a gene: 5. Per germline, CDR1 LGHNA and CDR2 YNFKEQ. CDR3 protein: CASSPGLAGGGGELFF. The CDR3 DNA reads as TGTGCCAGCAGCCCGGGACTAGCGGGGGGAGGAGGGGAGCTGTTTTTT.

The rearrangement uses TRBV9 and TRBJ1-1, with 7 bases matching TRBD1. Unmatched junction bases numbered 4, after V lost 1 base and J lost 1 base. The CDR3 has 15 residues. CDR1 is SGDLS and CDR2 is YYNGEE in the germline V gene. CDR3 DNA sequence: TGTGCCAGCAGCGTATCAGGGGGGGAGAACACTGAAGCTTTCTTT. It translates to CASSVSGGENTEAFF.